The 5 T cell receptor beta chains listed next were all sequenced from one sample in a study of T cell repertoires in cytomegalovirus infection. TCRdb analysed the reads with MiXCR anew, one entry per CDR3 protein. This table holds roughly 800,000 distinct CDR3 sequences, about 28% found once. Their specific antigens are unknown. Sequenced here: cultured CD8+ T cells from PBMCs, sampled from culture after CMV antigen stimulation. The receptor set was obtained from a human donor in good health (CMV status not recorded). Some clones in this sample may be carry-over from other donors' samples.

In this sample, this clonotype turned up a few times. The chain joins TRBV6-2 or TRBV6-3 to TRBJ2-5; TRBD2 might be the D (5 bases). Trimming stripped 0 bases from V and 5 bases from J, with 16 bases between. CDR1 is MNHEY and CDR2 is SVGEGT in the germline V gene. The CDR3 extends over 16 amino acids. The chain's CDR3 is CASSYSKAGVMETQYF. DNA for the CDR3: TGTGCCAGCAGTTACTCGAAGGCGGGTGTGATGGAGACCCAGTACTTC.

This clonotype was seen more than once but under ten times. J is TRBJ1-1 and V is TRBV6-5; 8 bases align to TRBD1. Germline assignment: CDR1 MNHEY and CDR2 SVGAGI. This CDR3 comprises 17 residues. The V and J ends lost 2 bases and 1 base, in that order; junction bases with no gene match: 9. CDR3 in amino acids: CASSYLTQGARNTEAFF. CDR3 coding DNA: TGTGCCAGCAGTTACCTTACTCAGGGGGCGCGGAACACTGAAGCTTTCTTT.

J is TRBJ2-1 and V is TRBV6-8; tentative D call: TRBD2 (5 bases). Trimming removed 2 bases from V and 7 bases from J, with 12 bases in between. Germline CDR1 and CDR2: MNHGY and SAAAGT. This CDR3 has 14 amino acids. The CDR3 bases are TGTGCCAGCAGTTACGGAATAGCGAGGAATGAGCAGTTCTTC. It codes for CASSYGIARNEQFF.

This clonotype came up a few times. The rearrangement joins TRBV12-3 or TRBV12-4 to TRBJ2-1, with 11 positions matching TRBD2. The CDR3 covers 16 residues. The ends lost 6 bases at V and 4 bases at J; junction bases unmatched: 8. CDR3 protein: CASRGLAGGTYNEQFF. DNA for the CDR3: TGTGCCAGCAGAGGACTAGCGGGCGGTACATACAATGAGCAGTTCTTC.

In this sample, this clonotype turned up a few times. CDR3 amino acids: CASSETEIAHEQYF. Written as DNA, the CDR3 is TGTGCCAGCAGTGAGACAGAAATCGCCCACGAGCAGTACTTC. The V gene is TRBV25-1, the J gene TRBJ2-7; weak D call: TRBD1 (5 bases). Trimming cost V 3 bases and J 5 bases, with 14 bases left between them. This CDR3 is built from 14 residues. Germline V CDR1 and CDR2: MGHDK, SYGVNS.